This is a list of T cell receptor beta chains from one sample in a study of blood T cell repertoires in COVID-19. The data were produced by immunoSEQ multiplex PCR, yet TCRdb's version contains in-frame clones alone and is incomplete. Among around 700,000 clones listed, 70% to 90% were seen once. Specimen: peripheral blood. The receptor set was obtained from a woman younger than 30 with acute or convalescent COVID-19. CDR3s include the opening cysteine and the closing phenylalanine or tryptophan. D genes are given only for firm matches. The size field is filled for only some rows; it gives once, few, many or a size class.

clone size | D gene | J gene | V gene | CDR3 protein | CDR3 DNA
. | TRBD1 | TRBJ1-2 | TRBV7-2 | CASSLDNRDRVFGYTF | TGTGCCAGCAGCTTAGATAACCGGGACAGGGTCTTTGGCTACACCTTC
. | . | TRBJ2-7 | TRBV28 | CATNSFSYEQYF | TGTGCCACCAACTCCTTCTCCTACGAGCAGTACTTC
. | TRBD1 | TRBJ1-1 | TRBV5-1 | CASSVRQGANQKNTEAFF | TGCGCCAGCAGCGTCAGACAGGGGGCAAACCAGAAGAACACTGAAGCTTTCTTT
. | . | TRBJ1-2 | TRBV19 | CASAGDIVYGYTF | TGTGCCAGTGCTGGGGACATCGTTTATGGCTACACCTTC
. | . | TRBJ1-1 | TRBV3-1/TRBV3-2 | CASSQKGVGRAFF | TGTGCCAGCAGCCAAAAAGGAGTGGGGAGAGCTTTCTTT
. | . | TRBJ1-1 | TRBV15 | CATSATLRGEAEAFF | TGTGCCACCAGCGCTACCTTGAGAGGGGAGGCTGAAGCTTTCTTT
. | TRBD2 | TRBJ2-3 | TRBV27 | CASSTPQLAGSTDTQYF | TGTGCCAGCAGCACGCCCCAACTAGCGGGGAGCACAGATACGCAGTATTTT
. | . | TRBJ1-1 | TRBV18 | CASSPGHLNTEAFF | TGTGCCAGCTCACCGGGACATCTAAACACTGAAGCTTTCTTT
. | . | TRBJ2-7 | TRBV15 | CATSKERWNEQYF | TGTGCCACCAGCAAAGAGAGGTGGAACGAGCAGTACTTC
. | . | TRBJ1-1 | TRBV30 | CAWNGGTMNTEAFF | TGTGCCTGGAATGGGGGGACCATGAACACTGAAGCTTTCTTT
. | TRBD1 | TRBJ2-1 | TRBV4-3 | CASSQETGQGDDEQFF | TGCGCCAGCAGCCAAGAGACGGGACAGGGTGACGATGAGCAGTTCTTC
. | . | TRBJ2-7 | TRBV19 | CASSISSVGSYEQYF | TGTGCCAGTAGTATATCGTCAGTCGGGTCCTACGAGCAGTACTTC
. | TRBD2 | TRBJ2-3 | TRBV5-1 | CASSSGTSGGAINTDTQYF | TGCGCCAGCAGCTCGGGGACTAGCGGGGGGGCGATCAATACAGATACGCAGTATTTT
. | . | TRBJ1-4 | TRBV5-4 | CASSSYTVGDEKLFF | TGTGCCAGCAGCTCCTATACCGTAGGGGATGAAAAACTGTTTTTT
. | TRBD1 | TRBJ1-4 | TRBV7-9 | CASSLVGTGDEKLFF | TGTGCCAGCAGCTTAGTGGGGACAGGCGATGAAAAACTGTTTTTT
once | . | TRBJ2-3 | TRBV6-1 | CASSELRTDTQYF | TGTGCCAGCAGTGAACTTCGCACAGATACGCAGTATTTT
. | . | TRBJ2-7 | TRBV7-9 | CASSPRQDNEQYF | TGTGCCAGCAGCCCTAGACAGGACAACGAGCAGTACTTC
. | TRBD1 | TRBJ2-1 | TRBV9 | CASNHEGDSYNEQFF | TGTGCCAGCAACCATGAGGGGGACAGTTACAATGAGCAGTTCTTC
. | . | TRBJ1-4 | TRBV14 | CASSQQGLGEKLFF | TGTGCCAGCAGCCAACAGGGGTTAGGGGAAAAACTGTTTTTT
. | . | TRBJ2-3 | TRBV5-4 | CASSLYTDTQYF | TGTGCCAGCAGCTTATACACAGATACGCAGTATTTT
. | . | TRBJ1-2 | TRBV3-1/TRBV3-2 | CASSQAVGRGYTF | TGTGCCAGCAGCCAAGCCGTAGGGAGAGGCTACACCTTC
. | . | TRBJ1-2 | TRBV9 | CASSVAVGNYGYTF | TGTGCCAGCAGCGTAGCGGTCGGGAACTATGGCTACACCTTC
. | TRBD1 | TRBJ2-1 | TRBV5-4 | CASSLVGTGEQFF | TGTGCCAGCAGCTTGGTAGGGACAGGTGAGCAGTTCTTC
once | . | TRBJ1-1 | TRBV14 | CASSERLGGNTEAFF | TGTGCCAGCAGCGAACGGTTGGGGGGGAACACTGAAGCTTTCTTT
. | . | TRBJ1-6 | TRBV19 | CASTGAGNSPLHF | TGTGCCAGTACAGGAGCGGGTAATTCACCCCTCCACTTT
few | TRBD2 | TRBJ2-1 | TRBV12-3/TRBV12-4 | CASSFSGGKFF | TGTGCCAGCAGTTTTAGCGGGGGGAAGTTCTTC
. | TRBD1 | TRBJ2-3 | TRBV19 | CASRRTGVSSDTQYF | TGTGCCAGTAGGAGGACAGGGGTTTCTTCAGATACGCAGTATTTT
once | TRBD2 | TRBJ2-1 | TRBV5-1 | CASSLVSLAGVSEQFF | TGCGCCAGCAGCTTGGTTTCACTAGCGGGGGTCAGTGAGCAGTTCTTC
. | . | TRBJ2-5 | TRBV5-1 | CASSLADTHQETQYF | TGCGCCAGCAGCCTTGCGGACACCCATCAAGAGACCCAGTACTTC
. | . | TRBJ2-1 | TRBV19 | CASSLTTSTLYNEQFF | TGTGCCAGTAGTCTAACGACATCAACGCTTTACAATGAGCAGTTCTTC
few | TRBD2 | TRBJ2-3 | TRBV6-4 | CASSDSISGGDTQYF | TGTGCCAGCAGTGACTCAATTAGCGGGGGAGATACGCAGTATTTT
. | . | TRBJ2-7 | TRBV24-1 | CATSDVGGNEQYF | TGTGCCACCAGTGACGTTGGGGGCAACGAGCAGTACTTC
. | . | TRBJ1-5 | TRBV27 | CASSLDSGNQPQHF | TGTGCCAGCAGTCTAGACAGTGGCAATCAGCCCCAGCATTTT
. | TRBD1 | TRBJ1-2 | TRBV19 | CASSPGTDYGYTF | TGTGCCAGTAGTCCGGGGACAGACTATGGCTACACCTTC
. | . | TRBJ1-5 | TRBV27 | CASSRNRVQPQHF | TGTGCCAGCAGTAGGAACAGGGTTCAGCCCCAGCATTTT
. | TRBD1 | TRBJ1-3 | TRBV30 | CACQGGPGNTIYF | TGTGCCTGCCAAGGGGGCCCTGGAAACACCATATATTTT
. | TRBD1 | TRBJ1-4 | TRBV7-2 | CASSLFLGTATEKLFF | TGTGCCAGCAGCTTATTTTTGGGGACAGCAACGGAGAAACTGTTTTTT
. | TRBD1 | TRBJ2-2 | TRBV7-2 | CASSSIGQVEAGELFF | TGTGCCAGCAGCTCGATTGGACAGGTCGAGGCCGGGGAGCTGTTTTTT
. | . | TRBJ2-1 | TRBV7-9 | CASSRISGSSYNEQFF | TGTGCCAGCAGCCGGATATCAGGTAGCTCCTACAATGAGCAGTTCTTC
. | TRBD1 | TRBJ1-2 | TRBV19 | CASSIAGTGAGYTF | TGTGCCAGTAGTATAGCCGGGACAGGGGCCGGCTACACCTTC
. | TRBD2 | TRBJ2-3 | TRBV7-6 | CASSLEYRLAGGNTQYF | TGTGCCAGCAGCTTGGAGTATAGACTAGCGGGGGGGAATACGCAGTATTTT
. | . | TRBJ2-1 | TRBV5-1 | CASRAVGNEQFF | TGCGCCAGCAGGGCGGTTGGGAATGAGCAGTTCTTC
. | . | TRBJ1-2 | TRBV5-1 | CASSLGPGAYYGYTF | TGCGCCAGCAGCTTAGGGCCAGGGGCTTACTATGGCTACACCTTC
. | TRBD2 | TRBJ2-3 | TRBV4-2 | CASSQDPPGLASTDTQYF | TGTGCCAGCAGCCAAGACCCTCCTGGACTAGCCAGCACAGATACGCAGTATTTT
. | . | TRBJ1-4 | TRBV6-2/TRBV6-3 | CASSSPDTLGYNEKLFF | TGTGCCAGCAGTTCTCCGGACACCCTGGGATATAATGAAAAACTGTTTTTT
. | TRBD1 | TRBJ2-7 | TRBV7-2 | CASRRTGVAYEQYF | TGTGCCAGCAGACGGACAGGGGTTGCGTACGAGCAGTACTTC
few | TRBD2 | TRBJ2-3 | TRBV6-4 | CASSQASGGASDTQYF | TGTGCCAGCAGCCAAGCTAGCGGGGGGGCCTCAGATACGCAGTATTTT
. | . | TRBJ2-7 | TRBV9 | CASSVEGGREQYF | TGTGCCAGCAGCGTAGAAGGGGGTCGCGAGCAGTACTTC
. | . | TRBJ1-3 | TRBV27 | CASSPGGGNTIYF | TGTGCCAGCAGTCCGGGGGGAGGAAACACCATATATTTT